The 2 T cell receptor beta chains given below trace back to one sample, sequenced in a study of radiotherapy plus CTLA-4 blockade in lung cancer. Assay: immunoSEQ multiplex PCR; the TCRdb copy retains only in-frame clones and omits some. Among about 25,000 clones listed, over 70% were seen once. The specimen comprised peripheral blood, sampled from a patient treated with radiotherapy plus ipilimumab. The receptors shown here come from a human donor with non-small cell lung cancer who had stable disease on radiotherapy plus ipilimumab.

The rearrangement joins TRBV27 to TRBJ2-7, with D possibly TRBD1 on 5 matching bases. There are 15 residues in the CDR3. Germline V CDR1 and CDR2: MNHEY, SMNVEV (reference sequence). Trimming pared 2 bases from V and 3 bases from J, leaving 14 bases between. CDR3: CASSLALGQGYEQYF. The CDR3 DNA reads TGTGCCAGCAGTTTAGCCCTCGGCCAGGGCTACGAGCAGTACTTC.

The genes are TRBV19 and TRBJ2-7; possibly TRBD1 for D (6 bases). CDR3 length: 14 residues. Germline V gene sequence: CDR1 LNHDA, CDR2 SQIVND (reference sequence). V lost 4 bases and J lost 3, with 13 bases in between. The CDR3 nucleotides are TGTGCCAGTAGTAGGGCAGGGGACCTCTACGAGCAGTACTTC. It yields the protein CASSRAGDLYEQYF. The entire variable domain, with the rest obtained from reference TRBV19 and TRBJ2-7, is as follows: DGGITQSPKYLFRKEGQNVTLSCEQNLNHDAMYWYRQDPGQGLRLIYYSQIVNDFQKGDIAEGYSVSREKKESFPLTVTSAQKNPTAFYLCASSRAGDLYEQYFGPGTRLTVT.